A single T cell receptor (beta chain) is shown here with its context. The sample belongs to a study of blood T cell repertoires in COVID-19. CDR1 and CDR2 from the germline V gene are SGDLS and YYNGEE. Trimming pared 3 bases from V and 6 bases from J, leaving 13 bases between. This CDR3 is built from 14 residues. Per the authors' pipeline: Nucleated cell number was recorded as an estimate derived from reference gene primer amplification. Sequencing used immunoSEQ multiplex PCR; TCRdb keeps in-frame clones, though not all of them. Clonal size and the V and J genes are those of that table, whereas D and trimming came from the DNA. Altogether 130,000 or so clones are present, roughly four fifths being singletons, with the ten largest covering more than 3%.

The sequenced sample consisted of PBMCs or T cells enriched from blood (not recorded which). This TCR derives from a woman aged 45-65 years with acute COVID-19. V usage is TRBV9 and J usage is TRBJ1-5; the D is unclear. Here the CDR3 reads CASSAATGGQPQHF. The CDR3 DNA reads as TGTGCCAGCAGCGCTGCGACCGGAGGTCAGCCCCAGCATTTT.